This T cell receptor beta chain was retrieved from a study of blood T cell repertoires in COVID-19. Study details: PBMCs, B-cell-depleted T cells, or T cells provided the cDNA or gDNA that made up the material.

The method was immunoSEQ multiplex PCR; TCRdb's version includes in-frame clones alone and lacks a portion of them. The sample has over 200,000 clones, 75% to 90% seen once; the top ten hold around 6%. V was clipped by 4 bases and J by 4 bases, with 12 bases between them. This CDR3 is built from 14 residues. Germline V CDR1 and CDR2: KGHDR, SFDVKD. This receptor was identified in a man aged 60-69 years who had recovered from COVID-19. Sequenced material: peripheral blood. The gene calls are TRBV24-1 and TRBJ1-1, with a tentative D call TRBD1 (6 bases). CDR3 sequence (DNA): TGTGCCACCAGTGAGAAGGGGGGGGGCACTGAAGCTTTCTTT. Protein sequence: CATSEKGGGTEAFF.